This T cell receptor beta chain emerged from a study of blood T cell repertoires in COVID-19. Across the whole study: Material from acute and convalescent COVID-19 was sourced from the United States, Italy and Spain. T cells, B-cell-depleted T cells, or PBMCs provided the cDNA or gDNA that served as material.

Trimming left V 2 bases short and J 3 bases short, with 14 bases between. The length of the CDR3 is 15 residues. Germline CDR1 reads SGHTA; CDR2 reads FQGTGA. Study processing details: From reference gene primer amplification, estimates of nucleated cell counts were derived. Sequenced by immunoSEQ multiplex PCR; TCRdb stores in-frame clones only, minus some. That table supplies the V and J calls and clone size; D and trimming were determined from the DNA. Of more than 200,000 clones listed, roughly 80% are singletons. The gene calls are TRBV7-3 and TRBJ2-7; weak D call: TRBD2 (6 bases). The sequencing input was peripheral blood. This clonotype was sampled from a man aged 60-69 years with acute or convalescent COVID-19. The CDR3 sequence is CASSLGPGLNYEQYF. In nucleotides, the CDR3 is TGTGCCAGCAGCTTAGGCCCGGGACTTAACTACGAGCAGTACTTC. Based on the CDR3 plus reference TRBV7-3 and TRBJ2-7, the full variable domain is GAGVSQTPSNKVTEKGKYVELRCDPISGHTALYWYRQSLGQGPEFLIYFQGTGAADDSGLPNDRFFAVRPEGSVSTLKIQRTERGDSAVYLCASSLGPGLNYEQYFGPGTRLTVT.